This T cell receptor (beta chain) was retrieved from a study of T cells expressing NK-cell markers. Turning to the study itself: The study drew TCR beta repertoires from sorted CD3+CD56+NKG2C+, CD3+CD56+NKG2C- and CD3+CD56-NKG2C+ T cells.

Beta-chain TCR cDNA was generated via 5'RACE template switching with UMIs. TCRdb re-called the 5' RACE reads and shows each CDR3 protein once, DNA omitted. The table gives 550,000 to 600,000 distinct CDR3 sequences; the top ten clones make up approximately 3.6% of it. In the case of this clonotype: Its antigen is as yet unknown.

Per the germline V gene, CDR1 is MNHNS and CDR2 is SASEGT. CDR3 length: 13 amino acids. Study-level findings and limits: Also leading the CD3+CD56-NKG2C+ fraction in a handful of donors were these clonotypes.

The sequencing sample was made of blood T cells: a sorted CD56 or NKG2C T cell subset, CD4+ or CD8+ T cells, or bulk PBMC T cells (not recorded which). The receptor's source is a man between 18 and 35 years old in good health. The J gene is TRBJ2-1, the V gene TRBV6-1; with no DNA, the TCRdb D assignment of TRBD1 cannot be verified. CDR3 sequence: CASSKTGGNEQFF.